This TCR beta chain stems from a study of T cell responses to AZD1222 COVID-19 vaccine. Profiling relied on immunoSEQ multiplex PCR, and the TCRdb table lists in-frame clones only, not all of them. The data hold around 100,000 clones, with approximately 91% observed a single time. In this sample, this clone turned up a few times. The V gene lost 5 bases and the J gene lost 8 bases, with 15 bases spanning the gap. Germline V lookup: CDR1 KGHSH, CDR2 LQKENI. The CDR3 length is 14 residues. J is TRBJ1-4 and V is TRBV18, with D possibly matching TRBD1 (5 bases). This clonotype was obtained from an adult in good health. This specimen was peripheral blood, taken on day 0 of AZD1222 vaccination. The CDR3: CASSEGPLREKLFF. The CDR3 bases are TGTGCCAGCTCAGAGGGACCGCTCCGGGAAAAACTGTTTTTT.